The present TCR beta chain was sequenced within a study of blood T cell repertoires in COVID-19. Overall study: Acute and convalescent COVID-19 samples came from the United States, Italy and Spain. PBMCs, B-cell-depleted T cells, or T cells were the source of the cDNA or gDNA that made up the material.

Germline assignment: CDR1 MDHEN and CDR2 SYDVKM. The CDR3 is 16 residues long. V dropped 6 bases and J dropped 6; count of bases not matched to a gene: 12. The authors' processing: Counts of nucleated cells, estimated from reference gene primer amplification, were obtained. The repertoire was sequenced with immunoSEQ multiplex PCR; TCRdb's copy has only in-frame clones and lacks some. That table gives V, J and clone size, and the DNA gave D and trimming. The sample lists tens of thousands of clones, over 80% occurring once. This sequence joins TRBV28 and TRBJ1-5; 9 bases are shared with TRBD1. Sequenced sample: peripheral blood. The sequence derives from an elderly woman with active or convalescent COVID-19. CDR3 residues: CASSSTGGEGSQPQHF. CDR3 nucleotide sequence: TGTGCCAGCAGCTCAACAGGGGGCGAAGGGTCTCAGCCCCAGCATTTT.